These 8 T cell receptor beta chains originate from one sample sequenced in a study of T cell responses to AZD1222 COVID-19 vaccine. Repertoires were generated with immunoSEQ multiplex PCR, while TCRdb's copy carries only in-frame clones and drops some. Of over 150,000 clones listed, roughly 87% were seen once; the top ten hold approximately 2.5%. The material was peripheral blood, obtained on day 0 of AZD1222 vaccination. These receptors were obtained from an adult in good health.

The chain carries TRBV6-5 and TRBJ2-2; D possibly corresponds to TRBD1 (5 bases). Germline CDR1 and CDR2: MNHEY and SVGAGI. The length of the CDR3 is 16 residues. V was cut by 0 bases and J by 0 bases, with 8 bases left in between. CDR3 coding DNA: TGTGCCAGCAGTTACTCTAGGGGTTCGAACACCGGGGAGCTGTTTTTT. It encodes CASSYSRGSNTGELFF.

This rearrangement joins TRBV29-1 to TRBJ1-2; D is possibly TRBD1 (6 bases). From germline, CDR1 is SQVTM and CDR2 ANQGSEA. The ends were cut back, 0 bases at V and 4 bases at J, with 18 bases in the middle. The CDR3 covers 16 residues. CDR3 in amino acids: CSVEETTGLSGYGYTF. DNA of the CDR3: TGCAGCGTTGAAGAGACTACAGGGTTGAGTGGCTATGGCTACACCTTC.

J is TRBJ2-7 and V is TRBV5-5, with a weak D call TRBD1 (6 bases). The CDR3 spans 15 residues. CDR1 is SGHKS, CDR2 YYEKEE, per germline (reference sequence). V was pared by 2 bases and J by 0 bases, with 12 bases between. The CDR3 is CASSFAPGDSYEQYF. CDR3 in DNA: TGTGCCAGCAGCTTCGCCCCAGGGGACTCCTACGAGCAGTACTTC. The entire variable domain, with the rest obtained from reference TRBV5-5 and TRBJ2-7, is as follows: DAGVTQSPTHLIKTRGQQVTLRCSPISGHKSVSWYQQVLGQGPQFIFQYYEKEERGRGNFPDRFSARQFPNYSSELNVNALLLGDSALYLCASSFAPGDSYEQYFGPGTRLTVT.

The V gene is TRBV4-1, the J gene TRBJ1-5; 7 bases are shared with TRBD1. Germline loops: CDR1 MGHRA, CDR2 YSYEKL. Trimming cost V 0 bases and J 5 bases; bases outside gene matches: 7. This CDR3 is 16 amino acids long. The CDR3 nucleotides are TGCGCCAGCAGCCAAGATGACGGACAGGCCTATCAGCCCCAGCATTTT. Protein: CASSQDDGQAYQPQHF.

This clone appeared a few times. The chain joins TRBV14 to TRBJ2-1; D gene uncertain. Deletions cut 4 bases from V and 8 bases from J, with 9 bases between. The CDR3 runs 12 residues. CDR1 and CDR2 from the germline V gene are SGHDN and FVKESK. CDR3 loop: CASSLQRYEQFF. For the CDR3, the DNA is TGTGCCAGCAGCCTACAGAGGTATGAGCAGTTCTTC.

V and J are TRBV7-2 and TRBJ2-1, with TRBD2 matching over 9 bases. Germline V gene data show CDR1 as SGHTA and CDR2 as FQGNSA. The CDR3 sequence is 17 residues long. The ends lost 4 bases at V and 7 bases at J; junction bases unmatched: 14. CDR3 DNA: TGTGCCAGCAGCTCGGCCCCCAGTAGCGGGAGTAGTAATGAGCAGTTCTTC. The encoded protein is CASSSAPSSGSSNEQFF.

The CDR3 reads CASSFETIYEQYF. CDR3 in DNA: TGTGCCAGCAGCTTTGAAACGATCTACGAGCAGTACTTC. The chain couples TRBV7-9 to TRBJ2-7; D not resolved. This CDR3 has 13 residues. V gave up 3 bases and J gave up 3 bases, with 9 bases separating them. Germline-derived CDR1 and CDR2 are SEHNR and FQNEAQ (reference sequence).

This chain links TRBV6-5 with TRBJ1-2, with TRBD1 as a possible D gene (5 bases). Germline CDR1 reads MNHEY; CDR2 reads SVGAGI. The CDR3 spans 15 residues. The germline V and J ends were trimmed by 0 bases and 5 bases, with 13 bases remaining between them. In DNA form, the CDR3 reads TGTGCCAGCAGTTACTCGAATCGGGGGACGTATGGCTACACCTTC. Protein sequence: CASSYSNRGTYGYTF.